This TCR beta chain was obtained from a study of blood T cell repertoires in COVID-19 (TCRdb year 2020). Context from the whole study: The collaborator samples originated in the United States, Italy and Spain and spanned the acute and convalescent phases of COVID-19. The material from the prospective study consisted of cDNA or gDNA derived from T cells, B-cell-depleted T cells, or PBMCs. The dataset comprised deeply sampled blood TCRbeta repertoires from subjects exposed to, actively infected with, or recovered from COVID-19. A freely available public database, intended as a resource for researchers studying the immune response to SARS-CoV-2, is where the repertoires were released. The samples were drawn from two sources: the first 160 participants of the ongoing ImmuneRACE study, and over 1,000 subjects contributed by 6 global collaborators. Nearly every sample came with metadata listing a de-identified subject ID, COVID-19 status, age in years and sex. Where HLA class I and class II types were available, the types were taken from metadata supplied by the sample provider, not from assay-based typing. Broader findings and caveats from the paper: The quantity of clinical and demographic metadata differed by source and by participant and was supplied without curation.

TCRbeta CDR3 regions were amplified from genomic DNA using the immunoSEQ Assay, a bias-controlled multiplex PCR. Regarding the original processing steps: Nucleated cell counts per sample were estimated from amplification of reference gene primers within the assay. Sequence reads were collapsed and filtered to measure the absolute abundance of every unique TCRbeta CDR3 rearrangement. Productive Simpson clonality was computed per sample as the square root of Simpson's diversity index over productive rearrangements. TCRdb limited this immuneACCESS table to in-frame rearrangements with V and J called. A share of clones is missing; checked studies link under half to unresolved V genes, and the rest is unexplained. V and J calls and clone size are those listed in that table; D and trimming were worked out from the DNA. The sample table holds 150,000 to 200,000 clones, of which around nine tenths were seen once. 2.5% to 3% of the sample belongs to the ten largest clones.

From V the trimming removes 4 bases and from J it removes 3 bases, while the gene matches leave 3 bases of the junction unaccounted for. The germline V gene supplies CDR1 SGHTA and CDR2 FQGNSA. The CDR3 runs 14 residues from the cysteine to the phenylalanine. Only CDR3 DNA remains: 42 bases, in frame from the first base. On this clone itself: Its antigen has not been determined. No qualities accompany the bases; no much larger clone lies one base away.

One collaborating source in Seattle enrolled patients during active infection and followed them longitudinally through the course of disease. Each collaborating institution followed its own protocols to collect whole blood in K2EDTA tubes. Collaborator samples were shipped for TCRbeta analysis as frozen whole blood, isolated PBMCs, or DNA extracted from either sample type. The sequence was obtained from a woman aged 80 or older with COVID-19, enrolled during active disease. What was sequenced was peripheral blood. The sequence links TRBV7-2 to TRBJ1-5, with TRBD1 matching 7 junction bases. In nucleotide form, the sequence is TGTGCCAGCAGCTCGACAGGGCCCAATCAGCCCCAGCATTTT. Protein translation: CASSSTGPNQPQHF.